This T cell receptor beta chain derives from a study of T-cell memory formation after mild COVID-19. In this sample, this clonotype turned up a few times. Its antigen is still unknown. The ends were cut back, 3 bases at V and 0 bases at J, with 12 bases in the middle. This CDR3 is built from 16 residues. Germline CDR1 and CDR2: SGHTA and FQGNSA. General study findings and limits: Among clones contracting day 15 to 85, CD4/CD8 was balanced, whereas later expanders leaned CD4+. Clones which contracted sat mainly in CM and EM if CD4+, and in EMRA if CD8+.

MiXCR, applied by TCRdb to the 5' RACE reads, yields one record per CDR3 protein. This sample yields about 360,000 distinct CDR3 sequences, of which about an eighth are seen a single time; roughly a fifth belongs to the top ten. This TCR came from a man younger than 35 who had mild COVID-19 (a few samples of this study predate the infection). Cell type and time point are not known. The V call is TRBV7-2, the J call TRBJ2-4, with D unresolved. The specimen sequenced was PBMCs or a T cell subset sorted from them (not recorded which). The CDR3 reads CASSFSLLLAKNIQYF. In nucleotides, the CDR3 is TGTGCCAGCAGCTTTTCCTTGCTCCTAGCCAAAAACATTCAGTACTTC.